Listed below are T cell receptor beta chains from one sample, sequenced in a study of control samples from healthy donors and cancer patients. Profiled with immunoSEQ multiplex PCR; TCRdb holds only in-frame clones, not every one. In the table there are 130,000 to 150,000 clones, about 94% of which are singletons. Material: PBMCs. The source of these receptors is a man in his 60s with colorectal cancer. Each CDR3 is given with its conserved first and last residue. The size of a clone is reported for some rows only, either as once, few or many, or as a class for expanded clones.

V gene	J gene	clone size	CDR3 protein
TRBV6-1	TRBJ2-3	-	CASSVQGTPYTDTQYF
TRBV7-9	TRBJ2-1	once	CASSLGRGGINEQFF
TRBV5-5	TRBJ2-6	once	CASSLAGAGANVLTF
TRBV11-2	TRBJ2-7	-	CASSPQGYEQYF
TRBV28	TRBJ1-4	-	CASSPPGFGVANEKLFF
TRBV5-1	TRBJ2-7	once	CASSSVGLRYEQYF
TRBV19	TRBJ2-5	-	CASSIPGVETQYF
TRBV18	TRBJ2-7	once	CASSVGLAGASYEQYF
TRBV18	TRBJ1-5	-	CASSPDQYSNQPQHF
TRBV6-4	TRBJ1-1	once	CASSDRDRGTEAFF
TRBV7-2	TRBJ2-7	-	CASSLDLQGIEQYF
TRBV7-8	TRBJ2-5	-	CASSLRSQSGGQETQYF
TRBV5-1	TRBJ1-1	-	CASKVPGPNTEAFF
TRBV28	TRBJ1-6	-	CASSLRLSSYNSPLHF
TRBV10-3	TRBJ2-7	-	CAISSRSDTYEQYF
TRBV19	TRBJ2-2	-	CASSNVGSTGELFF
TRBV5-1	TRBJ1-3	once	CASSEGVSGNTIYF
TRBV25-1	TRBJ2-3	-	CASTHANTQYF
TRBV5-1	TRBJ2-5	-	CASSLTGEQETQYF
TRBV3-1/TRBV3-2	TRBJ2-7	-	CASSQAYSYEQYF
TRBV9	TRBJ1-4	-	CASSVVATNEKLFF
TRBV6-2/TRBV6-3	TRBJ2-4	once	CASSYSEFPGRSKNIQYF
TRBV6-5	TRBJ1-5	-	CASSSTGARNQPQHF
TRBV7-2	TRBJ1-1	-	CASSPDRGRGDTEAFF
TRBV7-9	TRBJ1-2	-	CASSQGQGEIGYTF
TRBV3-1/TRBV3-2	TRBJ1-6	-	CASSPTGVVSPLHF
TRBV4-3	TRBJ1-5	once	CASSQDRDQPQHF
TRBV6-5	TRBJ2-3	-	CASSRGQGSTDTQYF
TRBV7-9	TRBJ1-6	-	CASSPFQGHSPLHF
TRBV18	TRBJ1-3	-	CASSPREGGGNTIYF
TRBV11-2	TRBJ2-7	-	CASSLDITVSYEQYF
TRBV29-1	TRBJ1-1	-	CSVDFGTEAFF
TRBV5-8	TRBJ1-2	once	CASSPGDRAGGYTF
TRBV21-1	TRBJ2-5	-	CASSKDPIFDTQETQYF
TRBV3-1/TRBV3-2	TRBJ1-5	-	CASSQDGGTIGQPQHF
TRBV7-2	TRBJ2-7	-	CASSAQGGVSEQYF
TRBV2	TRBJ2-7	-	CASSLGGGGSSYEQYF
TRBV7-2	TRBJ2-4	-	CASSFSRDHQNIQYF
TRBV11-2	TRBJ2-7	-	CASSYGTAAYEQYF
TRBV29-1	TRBJ1-6	-	CSVRQGPYNSPLHF
TRBV18	TRBJ1-5	-	CASSPGSVDQPQHF
TRBV6-6	TRBJ1-1	-	CASRSLVSEAFF
TRBV6-5	TRBJ2-3	-	CASSYGVISTDTQYF
TRBV3-1/TRBV3-2	TRBJ2-5	-	CASSQGRALGETQYF
TRBV7-9	TRBJ1-1	-	CASSLGDGTEAFF